This is a list of T cell receptor beta chains from one sample in a study of naive and memory T cell subsets. Each CDR3 protein gets one entry after TCRdb re-called the UMI-ligation and nested PCR reads with MiXCR. The table has tens of thousands of distinct CDR3 sequences, under 15% seen once. Material for sequencing was central memory CD4+ T cells from blood. The receptors originated from a human donor in good health. Each CDR3 is given with its conserved first and last residue. D genes are given only for firm matches. Clone sizes are given selectively: once, few, many, or a class where the clone is expanded.

j_call d_call cdr3_length clone_size v_call cdr3_nt cdr3_aa
TRBJ2-1 NA 11 few TRBV20-1 TGCATGTGCGGAAGTTACAATGAGCAGTTCTTC CMCGSYNEQFF
TRBJ1-5 NA 14 NA TRBV18 TGTGCCAGCTCACCAGGCAAAAGCAATCAGCCCCAGCATTTT CASSPGKSNQPQHF
TRBJ1-2 TRBD1 13 few TRBV2 TGTGCCAGCGGCGGGACAGGAAACTATGGCTACACCTTC CASGGTGNYGYTF
TRBJ2-3 NA 16 few TRBV15 TGTGCCACCAGCAGAGGAGGGGTGGAGAGCACAGATACGCAGTATTTT CATSRGGVESTDTQYF
TRBJ2-4 TRBD1 17 NA TRBV5-1 TGCGCCAGCAGCTACGGAGGTCAGGGGGCGGTCAAAAACATTCAGTACTTC CASSYGGQGAVKNIQYF
TRBJ2-1 NA 15 few TRBV7-9 TGTGCCAGCAGCCCCCTATTGGGGTTACGGAATGAGCAGTTCTTC CASSPLLGLRNEQFF
TRBJ2-1 TRBD2 14 NA TRBV12-3/TRBV12-4 TGTGCCAGCAGTTTAGGGCTAGCGGGAGATGAGCAGTTCTTC CASSLGLAGDEQFF
TRBJ2-5 TRBD2 15 NA TRBV20-1 TGCAGTGCTAGTCCCAGCGGGGGGTACCAAGAGACCCAGTACTTC CSASPSGGYQETQYF
TRBJ2-2 TRBD1 15 NA TRBV19 TGTGCCAGCCAGTACAGGGGACAAAACACCGGGGAGCTGTTTTTT CASQYRGQNTGELFF
TRBJ2-3 TRBD1 14 many TRBV18 TGTGCCAGCTCACGGACAGGGGGAGGAGATACGCAGTATTTT CASSRTGGGDTQYF
TRBJ2-1 TRBD2 14 many TRBV30 TGTGCCTGGAGCCCGGGACTAGCGGGGCAAAAGCAGTTCTTC CAWSPGLAGQKQFF
TRBJ2-1 NA 15 few TRBV7-2 TGTGCCAGCAGCGCGGGACTCCTCGGTCCCAATGAGCAGTTCTTC CASSAGLLGPNEQFF
TRBJ1-1 NA 15 few TRBV7-2 TGTGCCAGCAGCTTAGGAGGGGCAGGGGTCGGTGAAGCTTTCTTT CASSLGGAGVGEAFF
TRBJ2-5 NA 14 NA TRBV6-5 TGTGCCAGCAGCGCTGGAGGCTCCCGGGAGACCCAGTACTTC CASSAGGSRETQYF
TRBJ2-7 NA 13 few TRBV29-1 TGCAGCGTGGAAAACCCACAGGGTTACGAGCAGTACTTC CSVENPQGYEQYF
TRBJ2-7 NA 12 many TRBV28 TGTGCCAGCAGTTTAACGGAATACGAGCAGTACTTC CASSLTEYEQYF
TRBJ2-7 NA 14 NA TRBV9 TGTGCCAGCAGCGTAAGTGAGGTCTCCTACGAGCAGTACTTC CASSVSEVSYEQYF
TRBJ1-2 TRBD1 13 NA TRBV29-1 TGCAGCGTGGCAACAGGGGTAGACTATGGCTACACCTTC CSVATGVDYGYTF
TRBJ1-2 NA 12 NA TRBV30 TGTGCCTGGAGTGACCCTAACTATGGCTACACCTTC CAWSDPNYGYTF
TRBJ1-1 TRBD1 13 NA TRBV10-3 TGTGCCATCAGCGAACGGGACAGGGGTGAAGCTTTCTTT CAISERDRGEAFF
TRBJ2-1 TRBD1 16 many TRBV3-1 TGTGCCAGCAGCCTCACTCCCGGGACAGGGAACAATGAGCAGTTCTTC CASSLTPGTGNNEQFF
TRBJ2-5 NA 13 few TRBV29-1 TGCAGCGTTGAAAGTTCTTACCAAGAGACCCAGTACTTC CSVESSYQETQYF
TRBJ2-7 NA 14 many TRBV12-3/TRBV12-4 TGTGCCAGCAGTCCCCAGGGGGGCCCCTACGAGCAGTACTTC CASSPQGGPYEQYF
TRBJ1-1 TRBD1 16 many TRBV4-1 TGCGCCAGCAGCCAGGGCAGACAGGGAGGGAACACTGAAGCTTTCTTT CASSQGRQGGNTEAFF
TRBJ2-7 NA 14 NA TRBV5-1 TGCGCCAGCAGCCCCGGGACAACATCCTACGAGCAGTACTTC CASSPGTTSYEQYF
TRBJ2-3 NA 15 many TRBV28 TGTGCCAGCAGTTCCCCCCGAGGGGGCACAGATACGCAGTATTTT CASSSPRGGTDTQYF
TRBJ1-1 NA 16 few TRBV6-6 TGTGCCAGCAGACCCTCTAGGGAAGGGGGGAGCACTGAAGCTTTCTTT CASRPSREGGSTEAFF
TRBJ2-3 NA 15 many TRBV7-7 TGTGCCAGCAGCCTCGGGGCCTTCGACACAGATACGCAGTATTTT CASSLGAFDTDTQYF
TRBJ1-2 NA 12 many TRBV20-1 TGCAGTGCCAAATGGGCTAACTATGGCTACACCTTC CSAKWANYGYTF
TRBJ1-5 TRBD1 16 many TRBV20-1 TGCAGTGCTGCAATAACAGGGGCTTTTAGCAATCAGCCCCAGCATTTT CSAAITGAFSNQPQHF
TRBJ2-3 NA 12 few TRBV20-1 TGCAGTGCTATTTGGAACACAGATACGCAGTATTTT CSAIWNTDTQYF
TRBJ2-3 NA 14 medium-sized TRBV28 TGTGCCAGCAGTTTGGGGACTAGCACAGATACGCAGTATTTT CASSLGTSTDTQYF
TRBJ1-3 TRBD1 16 few TRBV15 TGTGCCACCAGCAGAGATAGGGGGCTCACTGGAAACACCATATATTTT CATSRDRGLTGNTIYF
TRBJ1-5 NA 13 few TRBV5-1 TGCGCCAGCAGCTTGGTTCCCAATCAGCCCCAGCATTTT CASSLVPNQPQHF
TRBJ1-6 NA 16 NA TRBV15 TGTGCCACCAGCAGAGACGTATCACAGCCAAATTCACCCCTCCACTTT CATSRDVSQPNSPLHF
TRBJ2-1 NA 16 NA TRBV4-1 TGCGCCACCCGAGAAGGAGCGGCCACCTCCTACAATGAGCAGTTCTTC CATREGAATSYNEQFF
TRBJ2-7 TRBD2 14 NA TRBV10-3 TGTGCCATCAGGGGAGCGGGAGGCCCCTACGAGCAGTACTTC CAIRGAGGPYEQYF
TRBJ2-1 NA 12 NA TRBV9 TGTGCCAGCAGCGTATTGGCACGGGAGCAGTTCTTC CASSVLAREQFF
TRBJ2-1 NA 15 NA TRBV4-1 TGCGCCAGCAGCCAAAGCGTGGGAATCTACAATGAGCAGTTCTTC CASSQSVGIYNEQFF
TRBJ2-7 NA 12 few TRBV9 TGTGCCAGCAGCGTAAAGTCCCCCGAGCAGTACTTC CASSVKSPEQYF
TRBJ2-7 NA 17 few TRBV27 TGTGCCAGCAGCCGATCGGGCGGGAAAGCGGAAAGATACGAGCAGTACTTC CASSRSGGKAERYEQYF
TRBJ2-7 TRBD1 14 few TRBV20-1 TGCAGTGCTGTATTCGACAGGGGTTTCTACGAGCAGTACTTC CSAVFDRGFYEQYF
TRBJ2-3 NA 14 NA TRBV6-5 TGTGCCAGCAGCCCTGGACGAAGCACAGATACGCAGTATTTT CASSPGRSTDTQYF